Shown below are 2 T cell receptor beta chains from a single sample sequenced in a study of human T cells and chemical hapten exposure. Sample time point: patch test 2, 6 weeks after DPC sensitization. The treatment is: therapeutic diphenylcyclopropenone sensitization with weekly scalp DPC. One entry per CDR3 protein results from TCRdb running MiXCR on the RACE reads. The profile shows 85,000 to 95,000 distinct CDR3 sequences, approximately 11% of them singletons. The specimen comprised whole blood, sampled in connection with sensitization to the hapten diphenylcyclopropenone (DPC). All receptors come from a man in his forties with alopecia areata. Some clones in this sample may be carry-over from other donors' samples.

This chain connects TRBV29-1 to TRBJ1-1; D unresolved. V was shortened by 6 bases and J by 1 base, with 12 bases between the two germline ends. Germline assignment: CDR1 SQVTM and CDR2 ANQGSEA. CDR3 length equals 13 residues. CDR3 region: CSVPKVTNTEAFF. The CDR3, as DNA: TGCAGCGTCCCCAAAGTGACGAACACTGAAGCTTTCTTT.

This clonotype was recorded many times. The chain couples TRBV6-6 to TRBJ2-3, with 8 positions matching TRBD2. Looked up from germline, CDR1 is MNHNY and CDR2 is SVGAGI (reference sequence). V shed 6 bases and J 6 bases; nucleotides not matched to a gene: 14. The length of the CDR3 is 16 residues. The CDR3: CASSQRRTSYKDTQYF. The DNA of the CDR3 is TGTGCCAGCAGCCAACGTCGGACTAGCTATAAGGATACGCAGTATTTT.